The rows below give T cell receptor beta chains drawn from one sample of a study of CD8+CD57+ T cells in acquired aplastic anemia. Via MiXCR, TCRdb re-called the reads, giving one row per CDR3 protein. The table has around 250,000 distinct CDR3 sequences, roughly half seen once. Sequences were obtained from sorted CD4+, CD8+, or CD8+CD57+ T cells (not recorded which) from PBMCs. All receptors derive from a human donor with severe aplastic anemia or a healthy control (not recorded which). Both conserved end residues are part of each CDR3. D genes are given only for firm matches. Clone size is given for some rows only: seen once, a few or many times, or a class if the clone is expanded.

TRBJ2-7	TRBV12-5	-	many	TGTGCTAGTGCCTTGGACAGATCCTACGAGCAGTACTTC	CASALDRSYEQYF
TRBJ1-2	TRBV2	-	many	TGTGCCAGCAGTGAAAAGGCCTCTGACTATGGCTACACCTTC	CASSEKASDYGYTF
TRBJ1-1	TRBV7-8	TRBD1	-	TGTGCCAGCAGCACGAGACAGGGGCCCACTGAAGCTTTCTTT	CASSTRQGPTEAFF
TRBJ2-7	TRBV6-2/TRBV6-3	-	-	TGTGCCAGCAGTTACCTCCAGGGACCTTACGAGCAGTACTTC	CASSYLQGPYEQYF
TRBJ1-2	TRBV19	-	once	TGTGCCAGTAGTATTCACGGGGGGCTCCACACCTTC	CASSIHGGLHTF
TRBJ2-5	TRBV2	-	few	TGTGCCAGCAGTGACATGAGCACGCAAGAGACCCAGTACTTC	CASSDMSTQETQYF
TRBJ1-4	TRBV2	TRBD1	-	TGTGCCAGCAGTTGGACAGGCCGGTATGGAAAACTGTTTTTT	CASSWTGRYGKLFF
TRBJ2-3	TRBV20-1	TRBD2	-	TGCAGTGCTAGAGATCTGACTAGCGGGGGTATTGGCACAGATACGCAGTATTTT	CSARDLTSGGIGTDTQYF
TRBJ2-7	TRBV4-2	TRBD1	-	TGTGCCAGCAGCCAACAGGGGGACTACGAGCAGTACTTC	CASSQQGDYEQYF
TRBJ2-7	TRBV5-6	-	many	TGTGCCAGCAGCTTGACGGGGACCTCCCTCGGCCCCTACGAGCAGTACTTC	CASSLTGTSLGPYEQYF
TRBJ1-5	TRBV7-9	-	few	TGTGCCAGCAGCTTGGCAGCTGGGTTTGGTGGTAGCAATCAGCCCCAGCATTTT	CASSLAAGFGGSNQPQHF
TRBJ1-6	TRBV7-9	-	-	TGTGCCAGCAGCTTACTTGGCGATGGCAATTCACCCCTCCACTTT	CASSLLGDGNSPLHF
TRBJ2-1	TRBV5-1	TRBD2	-	TGCGCCAGCAGCCCACCCCCGGCGGGGGGAGGAAATGAGCAGTTCTTC	CASSPPPAGGGNEQFF
TRBJ1-2	TRBV7-9	-	-	TGTGCCAGCAGCTTTTACACAACAGGGACGGTGGATGGCTACACCTTC	CASSFYTTGTVDGYTF
TRBJ2-5	TRBV7-9	TRBD2	many	TGTGCCAGCAGCTTTTGGCTAGCGGGGGAAGAGACCCAGTACTTC	CASSFWLAGEETQYF
TRBJ2-1	TRBV6-1	TRBD2	-	TGTGCCACCGGACTAGCGGGAGGATACTACAATGAGCAGTTCTTC	CATGLAGGYYNEQFF
TRBJ2-5	TRBV7-9	-	-	TGTGCCAGCAGCGGGGGACTTGAGGAGACCCAGTACTTC	CASSGGLEETQYF
TRBJ2-5	TRBV24-1	-	many	TGTGCCACCCCTCACCTTACTCAGGAGACCCAGTACTTC	CATPHLTQETQYF
TRBJ2-7	TRBV7-8	-	few	TGTGCCAGCAGCTCCCATACGGGGTACGAGCAGTACTTC	CASSSHTGYEQYF
TRBJ2-5	TRBV6-1	-	-	TGTGCCAGCAGCCCCTCGACTAGTAAGAGAGAGACCCAGTACTTC	CASSPSTSKRETQYF
TRBJ2-3	TRBV29-1	TRBD2	-	TGCAGCGTTCCCCTAGCGGGAGTCACAGATACACAGTATTTT	CSVPLAGVTDTQYF
TRBJ2-7	TRBV10-1	-	-	TGCGCCAGCAGTGAGTCGGCCTTTCCGGATAGCGGTACTTACGAGCAGTACTTC	CASSESAFPDSGTYEQYF
TRBJ2-1	TRBV20-1	-	many	TGCAGTGCCAGGCGATCACGCGGGACCGACTGGGGTGAGCAGTTCTTC	CSARRSRGTDWGEQFF
TRBJ2-6	TRBV12-3/TRBV12-4	-	-	TGTGCCAGCAGCACGGGACTGGCCTCTGGGGCCAACGTCCTGACTTTC	CASSTGLASGANVLTF
TRBJ2-3	TRBV15	-	few	TGTGCCACCAGCAGCCAGCGAACAGATACGCAGTATTTT	CATSSQRTDTQYF
TRBJ1-3	TRBV20-1	-	-	TGCAGTGCTAGGGACAGCCTGAACACCATATATTTT	CSARDSLNTIYF
TRBJ2-5	TRBV6-1	-	-	TGTGCCAGCAGTCTAAGAACCGGTGGACAGTACTTC	CASSLRTGGQYF
TRBJ2-1	TRBV29-1	-	-	TGCAGCCCTGGAGGGGACTCGCGAGGTGAGCAGTTCTTC	CSPGGDSRGEQFF
TRBJ1-1	TRBV7-8	-	many	TGTGCCAGCAGCTTAAGACAGAACACTGAAGCTTTCTTT	CASSLRQNTEAFF
TRBJ2-1	TRBV19	TRBD2	many	TGTGCCAGTAGTAGGACTAGCGGGGGAATCAATGAGCAGTTCTTC	CASSRTSGGINEQFF
TRBJ2-7	TRBV5-1	-	-	TGCGCCAGCAGTGTCAGGTTTGGCGAGCAGTACTTC	CASSVRFGEQYF
TRBJ1-2	TRBV19	-	once	TGTGCCAGCCACACGGACACCAACTATGGCTACACCTTC	CASHTDTNYGYTF
TRBJ1-6	TRBV20-1	TRBD1	-	TGCAGTGCTAGAGACCGGGACAGGGAAAGTTCACCCCTCCACTTT	CSARDRDRESSPLHF
TRBJ2-7	TRBV4-1	-	once	TGCGCCAGCAGCCAAGTAAGAGGATCCTACGAGCAGTACTTC	CASSQVRGSYEQYF
TRBJ2-7	TRBV12-3/TRBV12-4	TRBD1	many	TGTGCCAGCACCGATGTGACAGGGGGCAGTTACGAGCAGTACTTC	CASTDVTGGSYEQYF
TRBJ1-5	TRBV2	TRBD1	-	TGTGCCAGCAGTGGGACAGGGGATCAGCCCCAGCATTTT	CASSGTGDQPQHF
TRBJ2-5	TRBV7-3	TRBD1	many	TGTGCCAGCAGCTTAACCGGGACAGGGGGGGAGACCCAGTACTTC	CASSLTGTGGETQYF
TRBJ2-1	TRBV25-1	-	-	TGTGCCAGCAGCTTCCCCCACAATGAGCAGCTCTTC	CASSFPHNEQLF
TRBJ2-5	TRBV20-1	TRBD1	many	TGCAGTGCTAGACCACCACCAGGACAGGGTATGGAAGAGACCCAGTACTTC	CSARPPPGQGMEETQYF
TRBJ2-3	TRBV2	TRBD2	-	TGTACCGTAAGGGGACTACTTGGTCCGCAGTATTTT	CTVRGLLGPQYF
TRBJ2-1	TRBV24-1	-	-	TGTGCCACCAGCGATCTGGACAGAGACTACAATGAGCAGCTCTTC	CATSDLDRDYNEQLF
TRBJ1-1	TRBV7-3	TRBD1	many	TGTGCCAGCAGCTTGGCACCTGAGGGGGCTGGCGTTTTCTTT	CASSLAPEGAGVFF
TRBJ2-1	TRBV7-3	-	few	TGTGCCAGCAGCTCCTCGGACGGGTTCAGGATCTTC	CASSSSDGFRIF
TRBJ2-7	TRBV20-1	-	-	TGCAGTGCTAGATGGGATCCCGCCCCATACGAGCAGTACTTC	CSARWDPAPYEQYF
TRBJ2-2	TRBV7-2	-	once	TGTGCCAGCAGCCAAGGGACATTTTTT	CASSQGTFF
TRBJ1-2	TRBV18	-	many	TGTGCCAGCTCACCGCAGAGAGGGCGGGGCTATGGCTACACCTTC	CASSPQRGRGYGYTF
TRBJ2-5	TRBV29-1	-	-	TGCAGCGTTGGAGATGGGGGCAGACAGGGAGGGGAGACCCTGTACTTC	CSVGDGGRQGGETLYF
TRBJ2-5	TRBV19	-	-	TGTGCCAGTAGTACTCAGGGAGAGACCCAGTACTTC	CASSTQGETQYF
TRBJ2-7	TRBV15	TRBD2	few	TGTGCCACCAGCAGAGGGCGGGGGTCCTACGAGCAGTACTTC	CATSRGRGSYEQYF
TRBJ1-2	TRBV20-1	TRBD1	-	TGCAGTGCTCAGGGGGAGAACTATGGCTACACCTTC	CSAQGENYGYTF